This entry describes one T cell receptor (beta chain). Its antigen is not identified. This specimen belongs to a study of cytomegalovirus exposure and HLA in healthy donors. Study observations and caveats: Despite most TCR sequences being rare, some public TCRs occurred in many donors. It was reported that TCR beta sequences correctly inferred the HLA-A and HLA-B alleles for most subjects. Previous analysis showed most TCR beta V segments were productive about 87% or about 30% of the time.

Vbeta (60) and Jbeta (13) primers were used in the PCR. Repertoires were generated with immunoSEQ multiplex PCR, while TCRdb's copy carries only in-frame clones and drops some. The table shows roughly 170,000 clones, with around 79% occurring only once. Trimming pared 7 bases from V and 4 bases from J, leaving 11 bases between. Per germline, CDR1 GTSNPN and CDR2 SVGIG (reference sequence). The CDR3 totals 13 residues. The chain has TRBV30 and TRBJ1-6; D remains ambiguous. The TCR sequence derives from a female donor in good health and CMV-seronegative. What was sequenced was PBMCs. The CDR3 sequence: CASGRTYNSPLHF. In nucleotides, the CDR3 is TGTGCCTCTGGAAGGACTTATAATTCACCCCTCCACTTT.